This entry lists 23 T cell receptor beta chains sequenced from one sample in a study of CD4 T cells in relation to SARS-CoV-2 and coronaviruses. Unexposed donor CD4+ T cells date from about 2010-2019, before the COVID-19 pandemic. CD4+ T cells were isolated from the cells after more than 8 days of culture. No antigens are known for them. Libraries were prepared by immunoSEQ multiplex PCR; TCRdb keeps only in-frame clonotypes and omits some of them. This sample has approximately 20,000 clones, with roughly four fifths found just once. What was sequenced was CD4+ T cells from PBMCs, cultured in vitro. The receptors come from a human donor in good health.

This rearrangement joins TRBV2 to TRBJ1-1, with TRBD1 identical over 7 bases. CDR3 length: 13 residues. V shed 1 base and J 9 bases; nucleotides not matched to a gene: 5. CDR1 is SNHLY and CDR2 is FYNNEI in the germline V gene. CDR3 sequence (DNA): TGTGCCAGCAGTGAAGACAGGGGTATCCAAGCTTTCTTT. Amino acid sequence: CASSEDRGIQAFF. Based on the CDR3 plus reference TRBV2 and TRBJ1-1, the full variable domain is EPEVTQTPSHQVTQMGQEVILRCVPISNHLYFYWYRQILGQKVEFLVSFYNNEISEKSEIFDDQFSVERPDGSNFTLKIRSTKLEDSAMYFCASSEDRGIQAFFGQGTRLTVV.

The V call is TRBV19, the J call TRBJ2-2; D might be TRBD2 (7 bases). With 3 bases removed from V and 3 bases from J, the gap between germline ends came to 8 bases. This CDR3 has 14 amino acids. Per the germline V gene, CDR1 is LNHDA and CDR2 is SQIVND (reference sequence). CDR3 bases: TGTGCCAGTAGTATGGGGGGGCACACCGGGGAGCTGTTTTTT. Translated, it gives CASSMGGHTGELFF.

The gene calls are TRBV29-1 and TRBJ2-1; D gene unclear. This CDR3 is built from 12 residues. Germline V gives CDR1 SQVTM, CDR2 ANQGSEA. V was pared by 7 bases and J by 1 base, with 8 bases between. The CDR3 spells CSGRTSYNEQFF. As DNA, the CDR3 is TGCAGCGGACGCACGTCCTACAATGAGCAGTTCTTC.

This sequence joins TRBV30 and TRBJ1-4; D not resolved. Trimming cost V 5 bases and J 7 bases, with 17 bases left between them. Germline CDR1 and CDR2: GTSNPN and SVGIG (reference sequence). The CDR3 has 14 amino acids. Here the CDR3 DNA reads TGTGCCTGGCAACCGGGCCTCCCCGGTGAAAAACTGTTTTTT. It codes for CAWQPGLPGEKLFF.

The V and J genes are TRBV11-2 and TRBJ2-2; unclear D gene. V was clipped by 2 bases and J by 1 base, with 5 bases between them. CDR1 and CDR2 (germline): SGHAT, FQNNGV. This CDR3 contains 14 residues. Here the CDR3 reads CASSLKVNTGELFF. CDR3 nucleotides: TGTGCCAGCAGCTTAAAGGTGAACACCGGGGAGCTGTTTTTT.

This clone was picked up a small number of times. The V and J genes are TRBV6-5 and TRBJ1-6; D unresolved. The CDR3 length is 15 residues. Germline CDR1 is MNHEY and CDR2 is SVGAGI. V lost 5 bases and J 7 bases, leaving 15 bases between the germline ends. The CDR3 spells CASSRDREENSPLHF. DNA for the CDR3: TGTGCCAGCAGTAGAGACCGGGAGGAAAATTCACCCCTCCACTTT.

The table lists this clone with a count of one. The chain is built from TRBV6-5 and TRBJ1-2, with 11 positions matching TRBD1. This CDR3 has 16 amino acids. With V trimmed by 0 bases and J by 8 bases, 8 bases remained unmatched. Germline CDR1 MNHEY, CDR2 SVGAGI. The CDR3 DNA follows: TGTGCCAGCAGTTACTCGTACGGACAGGGGGCCGGGGGCTACACCTTC. Encoded protein: CASSYSYGQGAGGYTF.

This rearrangement joins TRBV5-1 to TRBJ2-2; possible D gene TRBD2, 5 bases. The CDR3 length is 15 residues. V lost 1 base, J lost 1 base, and 8 bases lay in between. Looked up from germline, CDR1 is SGHRS and CDR2 is YFSETQ. The CDR3 spells CASSLIEGNTGELFF. The CDR3 DNA is TGCGCCAGCAGCTTGATTGAGGGGAACACCGGGGAGCTGTTTTTT.

The V call is TRBV19, the J call TRBJ1-5, with TRBD1 matching 8 bases. This CDR3 has 17 residues. V dropped 4 bases and J dropped 0; count of bases not matched to a gene: 8. Germline V gives CDR1 LNHDA, CDR2 SQIVND (reference sequence). The CDR3 DNA reads as TGTGCCAGTAGTACCCGAGTACAGGGGGATAGCAATCAGCCCCAGCATTTT. Translating gives CASSTRVQGDSNQPQHF.

This rearrangement joins TRBV7-9 to TRBJ2-3, with D perhaps matching TRBD1 or TRBD2 (5 bases each). This CDR3 region has 13 residues. Germline CDR1 SEHNR, CDR2 FQNEAQ (reference sequence). Deletions cut 4 bases from V and 3 bases from J, with 8 bases between. The DNA for the CDR3 is TGTGCCAGCAGCTGGGGCGGGACAGATACGCAGTATTTT. This sequence encodes CASSWGGTDTQYF.

V is TRBV7-2 and J is TRBJ2-7; 10 bases agree with TRBD2. The J segment lost 6 bases and the V segment lost 1 base, leaving 6 bases of the junction unmatched. Germline values: CDR1 SGHTA, CDR2 FQGNSA. The CDR3 is 15 amino acids. The CDR3 region is CASSLEAGGRVEQYF. The CDR3 bases are TGTGCCAGCAGCTTAGAAGCGGGGGGGAGGGTCGAGCAGTACTTC.

The chain combines TRBV6-5 with TRBJ2-6; no clear D gene. The CDR3 covers 14 residues. Germline V gene sequence: CDR1 MNHEY, CDR2 SVGAGI. Trimming took off 6 bases at V and 0 bases at J, with 6 bases between the two ends. CDR3 sequence: CASSRSSGANVLTF. The CDR3, as DNA: TGTGCCAGCAGCCGAAGCTCTGGGGCCAACGTCCTGACTTTC.

The chain couples TRBV6-5 to TRBJ2-1, with TRBD1 as a possible D gene (6 bases). Deletions cut 2 bases from V and 4 bases from J, with 12 bases between. Germline loops: CDR1 MNHEY, CDR2 SVGAGI. The CDR3 loop spans 15 amino acids. CDR3 loop: CASSYEGQSYNEQFF. The CDR3 DNA reads TGTGCCAGCAGTTACGAAGGACAGTCATACAATGAGCAGTTCTTC.

CDR3 sequence reads: CASSRDPTRTQYF. In nucleotides, the CDR3 is TGTGCCAGCAGCCGGGACCCTACGAGGACCCAGTACTTC. The chain uses TRBV6-5 and TRBJ2-5; D is perhaps TRBD1 or TRBD2 (5 bases each). Trimming cost V 6 bases and J 7 bases, with 15 bases left between them. This CDR3 spans 13 amino acids. Germline CDR1 is MNHEY and CDR2 is SVGAGI.

The V call is TRBV6-5, the J call TRBJ1-2; D is uncertain. Trimming cost V 6 bases and J 7 bases, with 12 bases left between them. Per germline, CDR1 MNHEY and CDR2 SVGAGI. This CDR3 region has 12 residues. CDR3 nucleotides: TGTGCCAGCAGGGGTAGCGGTCCTGGCTACACCTTC. Translation gives CASRGSGPGYTF.

The V and J genes are TRBV19 and TRBJ1-5, with D perhaps TRBD1 (6 bases). The CDR3 totals 14 residues. Germline assignment: CDR1 LNHDA and CDR2 SQIVND (reference sequence). Trimming pared 10 bases from V and 0 bases from J, leaving 13 bases between. CDR3 loop: CATKQGYSNQPQHF. CDR3 sequence (DNA): TGTGCCACTAAACAGGGATATAGCAATCAGCCCCAGCATTTT. The full variable domain, completed using reference TRBV19 and TRBJ1-5, is DGGITQSPKYLFRKEGQNVTLSCEQNLNHDAMYWYRQDPGQGLRLIYYSQIVNDFQKGDIAEGYSVSREKKESFPLTVTSAQKNPTAFYLCATKQGYSNQPQHFGDGTRLSIL.

As regards this clone: The germline gene is not matched at one end of the junction; a read error may be the cause. The rearrangement joins TRBV7-7 to TRBJ2-5; TRBD2 aligns across 15 bases. The CDR3 is 17 residues long. Per the germline V gene, CDR1 is SSHAT and CDR2 is FNYEAQ (reference sequence). For the CDR3, the DNA is TGTGCTAGCAGCCCCCCCGGGACTAGCGGGAGGCGAGAGACCCAGTACTTC. Translating it yields CASSPPGTSGRRETQYF.

V gene TRBV9 combines with J gene TRBJ2-5; tentative D call: TRBD1 (5 bases). CDR3 length equals 13 residues. Trimming pared 4 bases from V and 5 bases from J, leaving 12 bases between. Germline values: CDR1 SGDLS, CDR2 YYNGEE. CDR3: CASSNRAGETQYF. For the CDR3, the DNA is TGTGCCAGCAGCAACCGGGCAGGGGAGACCCAGTACTTC.

J is TRBJ2-1 and V is TRBV9; possibly TRBD2 for D (7 bases). Trimming shortened V by 0 bases and J by 0 bases, and 13 bases separated the two germline ends. Germline-derived CDR1 and CDR2 are SGDLS and YYNGEE. This CDR3 is built from 17 residues. The CDR3 sequence is CASSVEPGGPSYNEQFF. CDR3 in DNA: TGTGCCAGCAGCGTAGAACCCGGGGGGCCCTCCTACAATGAGCAGTTCTTC. Using reference TRBV9 and TRBJ2-1 for the parts outside the CDR3, the full variable domain is DSGVTQTPKHLITATGQRVTLRCSPRSGDLSVYWYQQSLDQGLQFLIQYYNGEERAKGNILERFSAQQFPDLHSELNLSSLELGDSALYFCASSVEPGGPSYNEQFFGPGTRLTVL.

The V and J genes are TRBV5-1 and TRBJ2-1; maybe TRBD2 (5 bases). The V end was cut by 5 bases, the J end by 9 bases, with 12 bases between. The CDR3 consists of 12 residues. Germline CDR1 and CDR2: SGHRS and YFSETQ. The CDR3: CASSIIRGEQFF. DNA of the CDR3: TGCGCCAGCAGTATTATACGGGGTGAGCAGTTCTTC.

The genes are TRBV5-1 and TRBJ2-4; 8 bases are shared with TRBD1. Trimming at V came to 3 bases and at J to 5 bases, leaving 4 bases not matched to a gene. This CDR3 spans 14 amino acids. CDR1 and CDR2 from the germline V gene are SGHRS and YFSETQ. CDR3 in DNA: TGCGCCAGCAGCTCGCAGACAGGGGAAAACATTCAGTACTTC. Its protein is CASSSQTGENIQYF.

This chain joins TRBV2 and TRBJ1-2, with D hard to call. The V end lost 3 bases, the J end lost 4 bases, and 6 bases lay between the germline ends. CDR1 SNHLY and CDR2 FYNNEI come from the germline V gene. The CDR3 totals 12 residues. As DNA, the CDR3 is TGTGCCAGCAGTGATCTACCCTATGGCTACACCTTC. Protein product: CASSDLPYGYTF.

V and J are TRBV13 and TRBJ2-3, with D uncertain. The V gene lost 3 bases and the J gene lost 1 base, with 14 bases spanning the gap. Germline V gene lookup returns CDR1 PRHDT and CDR2 FYEKMQ (reference sequence). The CDR3 is 16 residues long. The CDR3 region has the DNA TGTGCCAGCAGCTTGGCTAGTATATTCGGCACAGATACGCAGTATTTT. Its translation is CASSLASIFGTDTQYF.